Following are 31 T cell receptor beta chains from one sample sequenced in a study of blood T cell repertoires in COVID-19. The repertoire was sequenced with immunoSEQ multiplex PCR; TCRdb's copy has only in-frame clones and lacks some. The data contain roughly 130,000 clones, approximately 88% of them singletons. The specimen sequenced was PBMCs or T cells enriched from blood (not recorded which). These receptor sequences come from a man aged 40-49 years with acute COVID-19.

The rearrangement joins TRBV7-2 to TRBJ2-1, with 8 positions matching TRBD2. Looked up from germline, CDR1 is SGHTA and CDR2 is FQGNSA. The CDR3 contains 15 residues. V was clipped by 3 bases and J by 2 bases; unmatched bases: 3. The CDR3 sequence: CASSLGLGAYNEQFF. CDR3 sequence (DNA): TGTGCCAGCAGCTTGGGACTAGGGGCCTACAATGAGCAGTTCTTC.

The chain links TRBV30 to TRBJ1-4; TRBD1 matches 7 bases. Trimming at V came to 5 bases and at J to 5 bases, leaving 8 bases not matched to a gene. This CDR3 is 14 amino acids long. CDR1 and CDR2 from the germline V gene are GTSNPN and SVGIG (reference sequence). The CDR3 DNA reads as TGTGCCTGGCGAGGGGGGACAGTGAATGAAAAACTGTTTTTT. This translates into CAWRGGTVNEKLFF.

The chain uses TRBV3-1 (or the pseudogene TRBV3-2) and TRBJ1-3; D may be TRBD1 (5 bases). Trimming removed 3 bases at V and 8 bases at J, with 8 bases between. CDR1 LGHDT and CDR2 YNNKEL come from the germline V gene (reference sequence). CDR3 length: 12 amino acids. Here the CDR3 reads CASSHGGYTIYF. The CDR3 DNA is TGTGCCAGCAGCCATGGGGGGTACACCATATATTTT.

The J gene is TRBJ1-3, the V gene TRBV7-2, with TRBD1 as a possible D gene (5 bases). Trimming removed 3 bases from V and 0 bases from J, with 15 bases in between. CDR1 and CDR2 (germline): SGHTA, FQGNSA. There are 17 residues in the CDR3. The DNA of the CDR3 is TGTGCCAGCAGCTTCCGTGGGGGGGGGAGCTCTGGAAACACCATATATTTT. The encoded protein is CASSFRGGGSSGNTIYF.

The chain has TRBV5-1 and TRBJ2-2, with 9 bases that match TRBD2. V shed 1 base, J shed 0 bases, and the junction held 7 bases outside the gene matches. This CDR3 is built from 18 residues. Germline V lookup: CDR1 SGHRS, CDR2 YFSETQ. In nucleotides, the CDR3 is TGCGCCAGCAGCTTGTTCGGTAGCGGGGGACCGAACACCGGGGAGCTGTTTTTT. It yields the protein CASSLFGSGGPNTGELFF.

The chain combines TRBV6-2 or TRBV6-3 with TRBJ1-4, with no clear D. The CDR3 length is 15 residues. V was cut by 6 bases and J by 8 bases, with 19 bases left in between. CDR1 and CDR2 (germline): MNHEY, SVGEGT. CDR3 nucleotides: TGTGCCAGCAGCGAAACGGCCACCCCGGGGGAAAAACTGTTTTTT. Residues: CASSETATPGEKLFF.

The rearrangement links TRBV6-6 to TRBJ1-6; D possibly corresponds to TRBD1 (6 bases). Trimming took 2 bases from V and 11 from J, leaving 19 bases between them. This CDR3 spans 16 amino acids. Germline lookup yields CDR1 MNHNY and CDR2 SVGAGI (reference sequence). In nucleotides, the CDR3 is TGTGCCAGCAGTTACGGTCTCGGGCAGGGGAGACCACCCCTCCACTTT. This gives the protein CASSYGLGQGRPPLHF.

CDR3 amino acids: CASSWDRSSYNEQFF. The CDR3 DNA is TGTGCCAGCAGCTGGGACAGGAGCTCCTACAATGAGCAGTTCTTC. The chain carries TRBV7-8 and TRBJ2-1, with 8 bases aligning to TRBD1. The V gene end was trimmed by 4 bases and the J gene end by 0 bases; junction bases not matched to a gene: 2. Germline values: CDR1 SGHVS, CDR2 FQNEAQ. This CDR3 is built from 15 residues.

This chain uses TRBV7-6 with TRBJ2-7; the D is unclear. The CDR3 loop spans 9 amino acids. Trimming pared 10 bases from V and 4 bases from J, leaving 5 bases between. Germline lookup yields CDR1 SGHVS and CDR2 FNYEAQ. CDR3 residues: CATLYEQYF. The CDR3, as DNA: TGTGCCACCCTATACGAGCAGTACTTC.

The V and J genes are TRBV28 and TRBJ1-4; D possibly corresponds to TRBD1 (6 bases). The CDR3 covers 15 residues. Trimming shortened V by 6 bases and J by 5 bases, and 16 bases separated the two germline ends. Per the germline V gene, CDR1 is MDHEN and CDR2 is SYDVKM. The CDR3 protein is CASSPIDRINEKLFF. CDR3 in DNA: TGTGCCAGCAGCCCTATCGACAGGATCAATGAAAAACTGTTTTTT. The full variable domain, completed using reference TRBV28 and TRBJ1-4, is DVKVTQSSRYLVKRTGEKVFLECVQDMDHENMFWYRQDPGLGLRLIYFSYDVKMKEKGDIPEGYSVSREKKERFSLILESASTNQTSMYLCASSPIDRINEKLFFGSGTQLSVL.

The rearrangement uses TRBV6-1 and TRBJ2-2; 7 bases align to TRBD1. J was trimmed by 2 bases and V by 0 bases; bases with no gene match: 9. The CDR3 extends over 18 amino acids. Per germline, CDR1 MNHNS and CDR2 SASEGT. This chain's CDR3 is CASSEAPPGQLNTGELFF. Written as DNA, the CDR3 is TGTGCCAGCAGTGAAGCACCACCGGGACAGCTAAACACCGGGGAGCTGTTTTTT.

The chain joins TRBV6-5 to TRBJ1-5; no firm D call. V lost 5 bases, J lost 4 bases, and 6 bases lay in between. Germline V gene lookup returns CDR1 MNHEY and CDR2 SVGAGI. The CDR3 is 12 amino acids. This chain's CDR3 is CASSTRNQPQHF. CDR3 in DNA: TGTGCCAGCAGTACGCGAAATCAGCCCCAGCATTTT.

This clone was observed a few times. This sample includes further DNA sequences coding for the same CDR3. V usage is TRBV7-9 and J usage is TRBJ1-2; TRBD1 matches at 7 bases. The germline V gene has CDR1 SEHNR and CDR2 FQNEAQ (reference sequence). J was trimmed by 4 bases and V by 5 bases; bases with no gene match: 4. CDR3 length: 13 residues. The CDR3 sequence is CASSLQGTYGYTF. CDR3 coding DNA: TGTGCCAGCAGCCTACAGGGGACCTATGGCTACACCTTC.

J is TRBJ2-1 and V is TRBV25-1; 8 nucleotides agree with TRBD2. The CDR3 spans 17 residues. After removal of 1 base from V and 5 bases from J, the junction contained 10 bases not matched to a gene. Germline V gene data show CDR1 as MGHDK and CDR2 as SYGVNS. CDR3 nucleotide sequence: TGTGCCAGCAGTGAATTAACAGCGGGGGAGGTGAACAATGAGCAGTTCTTC. Protein sequence: CASSELTAGEVNNEQFF.

The V gene is TRBV28, the J gene TRBJ1-3, with D uncertain. Germline CDR1 MDHEN, CDR2 SYDVKM. Deletions cut 2 bases from V and 0 bases from J, with 11 bases between. The CDR3 loop spans 16 amino acids. The CDR3 is CASSLEWRDSGNTIYF. The CDR3 DNA reads as TGTGCCAGCAGTTTAGAATGGAGAGACTCTGGAAACACCATATATTTT.

This chain links TRBV29-1 with TRBJ2-1; 15 bases are shared with TRBD2. The junction had 3 bases not matched to a gene; V was cut back by 8 bases and J by 7 bases. Germline V gene lookup returns CDR1 SQVTM and CDR2 ANQGSEA. The CDR3 is 13 amino acids. CDR3 DNA: TGCAGCACTGGGACTAGCGGGGGGAATGAGCAGTTCTTC. Protein: CSTGTSGGNEQFF.

The genes are TRBV24-1 and TRBJ2-2; D is undetermined. The CDR3 consists of 16 residues. From germline, CDR1 is KGHDR and CDR2 SFDVKD. V was shortened by 1 base and J by 5 bases, with 13 bases between the two germline ends. CDR3: CATSDFDSVGTGELFF. The CDR3 bases are TGTGCCACCAGTGATTTTGACTCAGTTGGTACCGGGGAGCTGTTTTTT.

The chain employs TRBV28 and TRBJ2-1; weak D call: TRBD2 (6 bases). The CDR3 is 14 residues long. Germline V gene data show CDR1 as MDHEN and CDR2 as SYDVKM. The V end was cut by 6 bases, the J end by 3 bases, with 12 bases between. CDR3 sequence: CASRNPGLYNEQFF. As DNA, the CDR3 is TGTGCCAGCAGGAACCCGGGACTCTACAATGAGCAGTTCTTC.

The chain couples TRBV7-9 to TRBJ1-6; no firm D call. The CDR3 has 16 residues. CDR1 is SEHNR, CDR2 FQNEAQ, per germline (reference sequence). The V and J ends lost 4 bases and 0 bases respectively, with 10 bases between them. CDR3 DNA: TGTGCCAGCAGCTCCGGAGAGAGCTCCTATAATTCACCCCTCCACTTT. As protein: CASSSGESSYNSPLHF.

J is TRBJ2-1 and V is TRBV4-3; 8 bases agree with TRBD2. CDR3 length: 17 amino acids. The ends lost 0 bases at V and 10 bases at J; junction bases unmatched: 14. The V gene's germline CDR1 is LGHNA and CDR2 YSLEER. The CDR3 nucleotides read TGCGCCAGCAGCCAAGATACCGGGAGACTAGCGCCAGGGGAGCAGTTCTTC. Residues: CASSQDTGRLAPGEQFF.

The V gene is TRBV7-2, the J gene TRBJ1-5; D perhaps matches TRBD1 (5 bases). CDR3 length: 16 amino acids. V was shortened by 1 base and J by 6 bases, with 16 bases between the two germline ends. The V gene's germline CDR1 is SGHTA and CDR2 FQGNSA. The CDR3 here is CASSLGGRQGGQPQHF. The DNA for the CDR3 is TGTGCCAGCAGCTTAGGGGGGAGGCAGGGCGGTCAGCCCCAGCATTTT.

The J gene is TRBJ2-1, the V gene TRBV4-3; 8 bases line up with TRBD2. Unmatched junction bases numbered 11, after V lost 4 bases and J lost 9 bases. Germline values: CDR1 LGHNA, CDR2 YSLEER. The CDR3 contains 15 residues. The DNA of the CDR3 is TGCGCCAGCAGCCCGTTAGGACTAGCCGACGGTGAGCAGTTCTTC. It yields the protein CASSPLGLADGEQFF.

The V and J genes are TRBV5-6 and TRBJ2-4; D remains unclear. In germline, CDR1 is SGHDT, CDR2 YYEEEE. This CDR3 spans 15 amino acids. V lost 0 bases to trimming and J lost 5 bases, with 12 bases between them. DNA for the CDR3: TGTGCCAGCAGCTTGGGCGGCGTCGCACAAAACATTCAGTACTTC. This encodes CASSLGGVAQNIQYF.

The chain links TRBV28 to TRBJ2-7, with D possibly being TRBD1 (5 bases). This CDR3 comprises 14 residues. Germline-derived CDR1 and CDR2 are MDHEN and SYDVKM. V shed 3 bases and J shed 7 bases, with 16 bases lying between them. CDR3 region: CASSFRAGIREQYF. CDR3 nucleotides: TGTGCCAGCAGTTTCAGGGCAGGAATACGGGAGCAGTACTTC.

The V gene is TRBV10-3, the J gene TRBJ2-1, with TRBD2 matching over 8 bases. The junction had 4 bases not matched to a gene; V was cut back by 7 bases and J by 2 bases. The CDR3 consists of 14 residues. Germline V CDR1 and CDR2: ENHRY, SYGVKD. The CDR3 DNA reads TGTGCCATCAAGGGAGCGGGGGCCTACAATGAGCAGTTCTTC. Encoded protein: CAIKGAGAYNEQFF.

The rearrangement joins TRBV19 to TRBJ2-2; the match to TRBD1 covers 7 bases. Germline CDR1 LNHDA, CDR2 SQIVND (reference sequence). V trimming: 7 bases; J trimming: 5 bases; junction bases outside the gene matches: 7. This CDR3 contains 14 residues. CDR3 nucleotides: TGTGCCAGTAAGAAGGGGGCAGAAACCGGGGAGCTGTTTTTT. It is translated as CASKKGAETGELFF.

This clone was counted between two and nine times. The chain has TRBV28 and TRBJ1-1, with 8 bases aligning to TRBD1. The CDR3 is made up of 14 amino acids. Looked up from germline, CDR1 is MDHEN and CDR2 is SYDVKM. J was trimmed by 2 bases and V by 6 bases; bases with no gene match: 5. The CDR3 DNA reads as TGTGCCAGCAGCTCGGGACAGGAAAACACTGAAGCTTTCTTT. Its protein product is CASSSGQENTEAFF. The variable domain in full, with the rest retrieved from reference TRBV28 and TRBJ1-1, is DVKVTQSSRYLVKRTGEKVFLECVQDMDHENMFWYRQDPGLGLRLIYFSYDVKMKEKGDIPEGYSVSREKKERFSLILESASTNQTSMYLCASSSGQENTEAFFGQGTRLTVV.

In this sample, this clone turned up once. The chain employs TRBV3-1 (or the pseudogene TRBV3-2) and TRBJ2-2; 8 nucleotides agree with TRBD1. Trimming at V came to 7 bases and at J to 6 bases, leaving 4 bases not matched to a gene. The germline CDR1 and CDR2 sequences are LGHDT and YNNKEL (reference sequence). This CDR3 has 13 amino acids. CDR3 in DNA: TGTGCCAGCAACCAGGGGGCGGCCGGGGAGCTGTTTTTT. Its protein product is CASNQGAAGELFF.

The chain links TRBV28 to TRBJ1-6; 7 bases fit TRBD1. This CDR3 is 16 amino acids long. Per germline, CDR1 MDHEN and CDR2 SYDVKM. With V trimmed by 5 bases and J by 0 bases, 4 bases remained unmatched. The CDR3 nucleotides read TGTGCCAGCAGTCCCCGGACAGGCTCCTATAATTCACCCCTCCACTTT. Residues: CASSPRTGSYNSPLHF.

J is TRBJ1-2 and V is TRBV20-1; D not resolved. Germline CDR1 is DFQATT and CDR2 is SNEGSKA (reference sequence). Trimming took 7 bases from V and 4 from J, leaving 4 bases between them. This CDR3 has 9 residues. The CDR3 bases are TGCAGTGTCGTCTATGGCTACACCTTC. It codes for CSVVYGYTF.

This clone was seen once. The chain is built from TRBV19 and TRBJ2-2; TRBD1 aligns across 8 bases. Germline lookup yields CDR1 LNHDA and CDR2 SQIVND (reference sequence). The CDR3 contains 19 residues. Losses at the gene ends were 3 bases for V and 1 base for J; bases not matched to a gene: 13. The CDR3 DNA reads TGTGCCAGTAGTATTCGGGCAGGGGGCGTAGTTGGGAACACCGGGGAGCTGTTTTTT. Translation: CASSIRAGGVVGNTGELFF.